This T cell receptor beta chain originates from a study of early T cells in non-severe SARS-CoV-2 infection (dated by TCRdb to about 2021). Regarding the study in general: TCR sequencing used bulk RNA from unsorted whole blood, so alpha and beta chains could not be paired.

The library was built by means of 5' RACE. Instrument on record: NextSeq 500. To correct for sequencing error and PCR bias, the TCR library protocol tagged individual cDNA molecules with unique molecular identifiers. Both TCR alpha and beta chains were sequenced, and tight co-correlation was observed between alpha and beta sequence abundances in each sample. Regarding the original processing steps: Decombinator V4 was used to annotate the V gene, J gene and CDR3 of the TCR sequences. TCRs were defined as expanded if a significant change between any two time points was detected under a Poisson model with p below 0.0001. TCR abundances were normalised to the total number of TCRs sequenced per sample and were expressed as counts per million. MAIT TCRs were defined by TRAV1-2 paired with TRAJ12, TRAJ20 or TRAJ33, and iNKT TCRs by TRAV10 paired with TRAJ18. VDJdb, accessed on 1 November 2021, was searched for TCRs annotated for CMV, EBV and SARS-CoV-2, and TCRs annotated for more than one antigen were excluded. Starting from the raw public reads, TCRdb applied fastp trimming at Q25, assembled clones with MiXCR and retained in-frame beta chains. Each entry is one CDR3 protein sequence, shown with its most common DNA and genes. Clone size and V and J calls follow TCRdb, not the original study. A total of approximately 60,000 distinct CDR3 sequences appear in this sample, roughly 12% of them only once. The ten largest clones take up 2.9% of the sample.

Summary of the overall study and its limitations: VDJdb matching was skewed toward anti-spike CD8 responses and likely underestimated virus-specific expansions by missing private and CD4 specificities.

A case-control design nested within a healthcare worker cohort in London, UK, was used, with weekly nasopharyngeal swab PCR tests and blood sampling performed. Between 23 and 31 March 2020, the week of the UK lockdown, healthcare workers were enrolled and then followed up weekly for as long as 16 weeks. The germline V gene (reference sequence) supplies CDR1 DFQATT and CDR2 SNEGSKA. V and J are truncated by 0 bases and 0 bases respectively, leaving an intervening sequence of 9 bases. The CDR3 spans 15 residues, from the cysteine through the phenylalanine. Solely the CDR3 DNA is kept, with 45 bases framed from the first base. With regard to this clonotype: It lacks a known antigen. Base qualities are not at hand, and no much larger clone is one base apart.

This clonotype was obtained from an adult who was a healthcare worker with PCR-confirmed SARS-CoV-2 infection or an uninfected control (not recorded which). In this chain, TRBV20-1 is recombined with TRBJ2-1; the D gene remains uncertain. Sequencing was done on a sample of whole blood. The encoded CDR3 is CSARDPSGSYNEQFF. DNA sequence: TGCAGTGCTAGAGATCCGTCCGGCTCCTACAATGAGCAGTTCTTC.